This T cell receptor beta chain emerged from a study of T-cell memory formation after mild COVID-19. TCRdb passed the 5' RACE reads through MiXCR, listing each CDR3 protein once. The sample shows roughly 580,000 distinct CDR3 sequences, 18% of them seen only once. V lost 3 bases to trimming and J lost 6 bases, with 21 bases between them. The CDR3 runs to 17 residues. Germline V CDR1 and CDR2: SGHVS, FQNEAQ. Points on this clonotype: Its antigen is currently unknown.

Study findings and constraints: A second wave of clones peaked on day 37, and their SARS-CoV-2 specificity went unconfirmed. Clones that got smaller from day 15 to 85 had even CD4/CD8, while clones growing later tipped toward CD4+.

The clonotype was recovered from an adult woman who had mild COVID-19 (a few samples of this study predate the infection). Cell type and time point are not known. The sample was PBMCs or a T cell subset sorted from them (not recorded which). The gene calls are TRBV7-8 and TRBJ2-1; maybe TRBD2 (7 bases). CDR3 region: CASSFPGSGGGTNEQFF. The CDR3 DNA reads as TGTGCCAGCAGCTTTCCTGGCAGTGGCGGGGGCACCAATGAGCAGTTCTTC.